The T cell receptor beta chain under discussion was sequenced for a study of cytomegalovirus exposure and HLA in healthy donors. Study outcomes and limitations: A later analysis found most CMV-associated TCR beta chains apparently HLA-restricted. It was reported in a later analysis that an Asian-associated ancestry cluster showed fewer N-insertions than the roughly 620-donor mean. Through in vitro validation, three CMV-associated chains were shown to be specific for CMV antigens. Rarity held for most TCR sequences, but there were some public TCRs that occurred in many donors.

J was trimmed by 3 bases and V by 9 bases; bases with no gene match: 8. This CDR3 is built from 15 residues. Germline V gene lookup returns CDR1 ENHRY and CDR2 SYGVKD. Comment on this clone: What it binds is unknown.

The PCR was carried out with 60 Vbeta primers and 13 Jbeta primers. The assay was immunoSEQ multiplex PCR, and TCRdb's table has in-frame clones only and misses some. The sample gives roughly 190,000 clones, roughly 87% of which show up once; around 0.99% is in the top ten. Sequenced material: PBMCs. The TCR was taken from a boy aged 2 to 10 in good health and CMV-seronegative. The J gene is TRBJ2-7, the V gene TRBV10-3; 13 nucleotides match TRBD2. CDR3 DNA: TGTGCCATACTAAGGACTAGCGGGAGTTTCTACGAGCAGTACTTC. It encodes CAILRTSGSFYEQYF.